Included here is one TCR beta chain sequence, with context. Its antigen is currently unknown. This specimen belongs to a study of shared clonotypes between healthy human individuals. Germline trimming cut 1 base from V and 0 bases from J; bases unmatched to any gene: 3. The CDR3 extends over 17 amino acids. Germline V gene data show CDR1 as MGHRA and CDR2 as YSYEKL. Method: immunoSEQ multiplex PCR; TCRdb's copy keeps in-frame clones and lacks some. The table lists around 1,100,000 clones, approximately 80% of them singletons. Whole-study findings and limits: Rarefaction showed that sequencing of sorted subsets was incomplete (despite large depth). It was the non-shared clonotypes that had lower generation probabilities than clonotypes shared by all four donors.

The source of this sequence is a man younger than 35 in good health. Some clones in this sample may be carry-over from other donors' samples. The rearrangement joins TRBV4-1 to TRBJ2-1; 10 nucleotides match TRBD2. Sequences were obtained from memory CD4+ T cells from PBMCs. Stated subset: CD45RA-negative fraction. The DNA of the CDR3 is TGCGCCAGCAGCCAAGCCCCTAGCGGGAGCTCCTACAATGAGCAGTTCTTC. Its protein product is CASSQAPSGSSYNEQFF.